Below are 5 T cell receptor beta chains sequenced from a single sample in a study of T cell responses to AZD1222 COVID-19 vaccine. TCRdb's table, derived via immunoSEQ multiplex PCR, lists solely in-frame clones and lacks some. The sample has under 150,000 clones, approximately 90% seen once; the top ten hold 1.9%. The specimen was peripheral blood, collected 28 days after the second AZD1222 dose. These receptors came from an adult who received the AZD1222 COVID-19 vaccine.

This clone was counted a few times. J is TRBJ1-3 and V is TRBV19; no reliable D call. Germline CDR1 LNHDA, CDR2 SQIVND (reference sequence). V lost 2 bases and J lost 5, with 13 bases in between. The CDR3 has 15 residues. The CDR3 bases are TGTGCCAGTAGTATATCTTCCGGACTACGAAACACCATATATTTT. Protein product: CASSISSGLRNTIYF.

The chain combines TRBV5-1 with TRBJ1-2, with 12 bases identical to TRBD1. CDR1 is SGHRS and CDR2 is YFSETQ in the germline V gene. This CDR3 has 15 amino acids. Trimming cost V 4 bases and J 6 bases; bases outside gene matches: 7. The CDR3 DNA is TGCGCCAGCAGCCCCGGGGACAGGGGGCGCGATGGCTACACCTTC. The encoded protein is CASSPGDRGRDGYTF.

The chain recombines TRBV29-1 with TRBJ1-1; tentatively, D is TRBD1 (5 bases). V was cut by 4 bases and J by 5 bases, with 14 bases left in between. CDR3 size: 13 residues. In germline, CDR1 is SQVTM, CDR2 ANQGSEA. CDR3 coding DNA: TGCAGCGTTGCTCGGGGGACGAGGACTGAAGCTTTCTTT. Amino acids: CSVARGTRTEAFF.

The V gene is TRBV5-1, the J gene TRBJ1-4; D not resolved. There are 13 residues in the CDR3. CDR1 and CDR2 from the germline V gene are SGHRS and YFSETQ. Between the trimmed V and J ends, which lost 5 bases and 14 bases, there was a span of 19 bases. For the CDR3, the DNA is TGCGCCAGCAGATCGGGCCCGGAGGAACGGCTGTTTTTT. Its protein product is CASRSGPEERLFF.

The chain uses TRBV2 and TRBJ2-3; no clear D. This CDR3 is 11 amino acids long. Germline V lookup: CDR1 SNHLY, CDR2 FYNNEI. V lost 5 bases to trimming and J lost 6 bases, with 6 bases between them. The CDR3 loop is CASSTRDTQYF. In DNA form, the CDR3 reads TGTGCCAGCAGTACCCGCGATACGCAGTATTTT.